This TCR beta chain was profiled in a study of T cells after yellow fever vaccination. Overall study: Researchers used SMART-Seq v4 Ultra Low Input to prepare fractions that had low cell numbers. General study findings and limits: Abundant clonotypes from the bulk population could get into FACS-sorted repertoires as contaminants. Subsequent to the booster, the majority of primary-vaccination clones reappeared (96% CD4, 80% to 90% CD8). Although the secondary response was weaker, it peaked faster, at day 5 versus 15.

TCRdb re-called the 5' RACE reads with MiXCR, one entry per CDR3 protein. The data contain roughly 330,000 distinct CDR3 sequences, around 6.8% of them seen just once; the ten biggest clones take up 15% to 20%. Trimming cost V 3 bases and J 3 bases, with 8 bases left between them. Germline V gives CDR1 SGHNT, CDR2 YENEEA. CDR3 length equals 13 residues. This clonotype was detected a few times. No antigen is known for it. This chain connects TRBV11-3 to TRBJ2-5; D could derive from TRBD1 or TRBD2 (5 bases each). The specimen comprised PBMCs, sampled about 49 days after the first yellow fever vaccination. This sequence was found in a man younger than 35 who received the YFV17D yellow fever vaccine. CDR3 coding DNA: TGTGCCAGCAGCTTCGGGGCAAAAGAGACCCAGTACTTC. This translates into CASSFGAKETQYF.